These 22 T cell receptor beta chains originate from one sample sequenced in a study of T-cell reconstitution after alpha-beta-depleted transplantation in children. Molecular barcoding with unique molecular identifiers was used for the TCRbeta library. TCRdb recomputed calls from the PCR reads with MiXCR, one row per CDR3 protein. This sample has fewer than 700,000 distinct CDR3 sequences, with 13% found just once. The specimen was PBMCs, mostly from graft donor cells, collected 360 days after TCRalphabeta/CD19-depleted stem cell transplant. These receptors were collected from a male patient younger than 18 who had a stem cell transplant for acute myeloid leukemia, so the T cells may come from the graft donor.

This clonotype was seen at least ten times. J is TRBJ2-2 and V is TRBV9; D not resolved. Trimming took 1 base from V and 4 from J, leaving 8 bases between them. The germline CDR1 and CDR2 sequences are SGDLS and YYNGEE. The CDR3 length is 14 residues. The CDR3 DNA is TGTGCCAGCAGCGTACGACTGATCACCGGGGAGCTGTTTTTT. Encoded protein: CASSVRLITGELFF.

The chain couples TRBV20-1 to TRBJ2-1; 11 nucleotides match TRBD2. Germline V CDR1 and CDR2: DFQATT, SNEGSKA (reference sequence). The ends lost 7 bases at V and 4 bases at J; junction bases unmatched: 6. The CDR3 contains 14 residues. CDR3 bases: TGCAGTGTTAGCGGGAGGGGCAAGTACAATGAGCAGTTCTTC. Translation gives CSVSGRGKYNEQFF.

This chain joins TRBV13 and TRBJ2-5; TRBD1 is a possible D gene (6 bases). CDR1 and CDR2 (germline): PRHDT, FYEKMQ (reference sequence). The V and J ends lost 6 bases and 5 bases respectively, with 16 bases between them. The length of the CDR3 is 14 residues. The CDR3 region is CASRRGGLGETQYF. CDR3 DNA: TGTGCCAGCAGAAGAGGGGGTTTGGGGGAGACCCAGTACTTC.

In its sample, this clonotype was seen a few times. V is TRBV20-1 and J is TRBJ2-1; 13 bases are shared with TRBD2. Losses at the gene ends were 0 bases for V and 4 bases for J; bases not matched to a gene: 6. The CDR3 has 17 residues. Germline V gene data show CDR1 as DFQATT and CDR2 as SNEGSKA (reference sequence). The CDR3 bases are TGCAGTGCTAGAGATTCGCGACTAGCGGGGGGATACAATGAGCAGTTCTTC. The encoded protein is CSARDSRLAGGYNEQFF.

This clonotype was found many times. The germline gene is not matched at one end of the junction; a read error may be the cause. This chain joins TRBV7-7 and TRBJ1-1; D is uncertain. The CDR3 is 13 residues long. From germline, CDR1 is SSHAT and CDR2 FNYEAQ (reference sequence). The CDR3 DNA sequence: TGTGCTAGCAGCTTGCTCCTCCACACTGAAGCTTTCTTT. Amino acids: CASSLLLHTEAFF. The full variable domain, rest sourced from reference TRBV7-7 and TRBJ1-1, is GAGVSQSPRYKVTKRGQDVTLRCDPISSHATLYWYQQALGQGPEFLTYFNYEAQPDKSGLPSDRFSAERPEGSISTLTIQRTEQRDSAMYRCASSLLLHTEAFFGQGTRLTVV.

The sample holds a few counts of this clonotype. The chain recombines TRBV7-6 with TRBJ2-3; D might be TRBD1 (6 bases). This CDR3 spans 15 amino acids. Germline V CDR1 and CDR2: SGHVS, FNYEAQ. The ends were cut back, 6 bases at V and 2 bases at J, with 15 bases in the middle. CDR3 in amino acids: CASSLEGDITDTQYF. CDR3 nucleotides: TGTGCCAGCAGTCTAGAAGGGGACATCACAGATACGCAGTATTTT.

The rearrangement links TRBV29-1 to TRBJ2-3; TRBD1 matches at 10 bases. The CDR3 contains 17 residues. The J segment lost 2 bases and the V segment lost 6 bases, leaving 14 bases of the junction unmatched. From germline, CDR1 is SQVTM and CDR2 ANQGSEA. The CDR3 sequence is CSVTGTGAFRLTDTQYF. CDR3 bases: TGCAGCGTCACCGGGACAGGGGCCTTCCGTCTCACAGATACGCAGTATTTT.

The rearrangement uses TRBV7-2 and TRBJ2-7; the D gene is possibly TRBD2 (5 bases). Looked up from germline, CDR1 is SGHTA and CDR2 is FQGNSA. This CDR3 comprises 16 residues. V shed 5 bases and J shed 0 bases, with 17 bases lying between them. CDR3 DNA: TGTGCCAGCAGCACACTACTAGTTGCCCGCTCCTACGAGCAGTACTTC. Its protein product is CASSTLLVARSYEQYF.

The V call is TRBV7-3, the J call TRBJ2-1; D not certain. Germline lookup yields CDR1 SGHTA and CDR2 FQGTGA. The CDR3 has 17 residues. With 0 bases removed from V and 1 base from J, the gap between germline ends came to 13 bases. CDR3 sequence reads: CASSLTGQSFSYNEQFF. CDR3 in DNA: TGTGCCAGCAGCTTAACCGGTCAAAGCTTTTCCTACAATGAGCAGTTCTTC. The complete variable domain, with remaining parts taken from reference TRBV7-3 and TRBJ2-1, reads GAGVSQTPSNKVTEKGKYVELRCDPISGHTALYWYRQSLGQGPEFLIYFQGTGAADDSGLPNDRFFAVRPEGSVSTLKIQRTERGDSAVYLCASSLTGQSFSYNEQFFGPGTRLTVL.

This clonotype was counted ten times or more. The rearrangement joins TRBV20-1 to TRBJ2-3; 11 bases line up with TRBD2. The CDR3 runs to 14 residues. CDR1 is DFQATT, CDR2 SNEGSKA, per germline (reference sequence). After removal of 6 bases from V and 4 bases from J, the junction contained 6 bases not matched to a gene. The CDR3 here is CSAPLAGVSDTQYF. Written as DNA, the CDR3 is TGCAGTGCGCCACTAGCGGGAGTGTCAGATACGCAGTATTTT.

This clonotype was seen only a few times. This chain joins TRBV6-2 or TRBV6-3 and TRBJ2-5, with a tentative D call TRBD1 (6 bases). Germline CDR1 and CDR2: MNHEY and SVGEGT. V lost 5 bases, J lost 1 base, and 26 bases lay in between. The CDR3 is made up of 19 amino acids. Here the CDR3 DNA reads TGTGCCAGCAGTACCGGGATTTGGGGGCGAAACAGAACCCAAGAGACCCAGTACTTC. It encodes CASSTGIWGRNRTQETQYF.

The chain employs TRBV12-3 or TRBV12-4 and TRBJ1-3; a possible D gene is TRBD1 (5 bases). V was shortened by 5 bases and J by 4 bases, with 12 bases between the two germline ends. The CDR3 loop spans 14 amino acids. The CDR3, as DNA: TGTGCCAGCAGTGACGGGACTCCGGGAAACACCATATATTTT. This translates into CASSDGTPGNTIYF.

The genes are TRBV4-3 and TRBJ1-5; D remains unclear. V was clipped by 0 bases and J by 11 bases, with 14 bases between them. The CDR3 sequence is 14 residues long. Looked up from germline, CDR1 is LGHNA and CDR2 is YSLEER. DNA for the CDR3: TGCGCCAGCAGCCAAGAGGTGGCGGCTTTGGCCCAGCATTTT. This gives the protein CASSQEVAALAQHF.

Many counts were recorded for this clonotype. The chain joins TRBV20-1 to TRBJ2-7; no clear D. The CDR3 is 13 amino acids. The V and J ends lost 3 bases and 5 bases respectively, with 14 bases between them. Germline loops: CDR1 DFQATT, CDR2 SNEGSKA (reference sequence). The chain's CDR3 is CSASSGPANEQYF. CDR3 bases: TGCAGTGCTAGTAGTGGCCCAGCGAACGAGCAGTACTTC.

This clonotype was observed at least ten times. V and J are TRBV20-1 and TRBJ2-7; either TRBD1 or TRBD2 may fit D (5 bases each). Germline V gene data show CDR1 as DFQATT and CDR2 as SNEGSKA (reference sequence). The V gene lost 6 bases and the J gene lost 4 bases, with 16 bases spanning the gap. The CDR3 spans 13 residues. The CDR3 region has the DNA TGCAGTGCGTTTGGGGGTATTCTTTACGAGCAGTACTTC. Its translation is CSAFGGILYEQYF.

This clonotype was seen repeatedly, ten times or more. The V gene is TRBV3-1, the J gene TRBJ2-7, with 9 bases matching TRBD1. Germline-derived CDR1 and CDR2 are LGHDT and YNNKEL (reference sequence). V dropped 6 bases and J dropped 3; count of bases not matched to a gene: 15. This CDR3 is built from 17 residues. The DNA for the CDR3 is TGTGCCAGCAGTACGCGGCCGACACAGGGGGCAAACTACGAGCAGTACTTC. It encodes CASSTRPTQGANYEQYF.

This clonotype has ten or more counts. The V call is TRBV29-1, the J call TRBJ2-1; D is unclear. Trimming removed 4 bases from V and 0 bases from J, with 10 bases in between. The CDR3 is made up of 14 amino acids. Germline V gene sequence: CDR1 SQVTM, CDR2 ANQGSEA. The CDR3 here is CSVGSLSSYNEQFF. CDR3 DNA: TGCAGCGTTGGAAGTCTGAGCTCCTACAATGAGCAGTTCTTC.

Turning to this clonotype: One base away lies a much larger clone, so this may be a sequencing read error. V and J are TRBV9 and TRBJ1-1, with 9 bases that match TRBD1. Germline assignment: CDR1 SGDLS and CDR2 YYNGEE. With 3 bases clipped from V and 1 base from J, the junction kept 4 bases outside the gene matches. This CDR3 comprises 15 residues. The chain's CDR3 is CASSDRDRENTEAFF. CDR3 DNA sequence: TGTGCCAGCAGCGACCGGGACAGGGAGAACACTGAAGCTTTCTTT. The complete variable domain, with remaining parts taken from reference TRBV9 and TRBJ1-1, reads DSGVTQTPKHLITATGQRVTLRCSPRSGDLSVYWYQQSLDQGLQFLIQYYNGEERAKGNILERFSAQQFPDLHSELNLSSLELGDSALYFCASSDRDRENTEAFFGQGTRLTVV.

Many counts were recorded for this clonotype. V is TRBV7-3 and J is TRBJ2-1, with 7 bases that match TRBD2. The CDR3 length is 15 residues. Losses at the gene ends were 5 bases for V and 3 bases for J; bases not matched to a gene: 7. Germline V CDR1 and CDR2: SGHTA, FQGTGA. CDR3 sequence: CASSLAAGLYNEQFF. The CDR3 DNA sequence: TGTGCCAGCAGCCTAGCGGCGGGGCTCTACAATGAGCAGTTCTTC.

V and J are TRBV12-5 and TRBJ2-2; 9 nucleotides agree with TRBD2. The CDR3 runs 16 residues. The V and J ends lost 1 base and 5 bases, in that order; junction bases with no gene match: 5. Germline CDR1 and CDR2: LGHNT and FRNRAP. The CDR3, as DNA: TGTGCTAGTGGTTTGGGCGGGCTAGCGGGGACCGGGGAGCTGTTTTTT. Protein sequence: CASGLGGLAGTGELFF.

This clonotype showed up many times. V gene TRBV24-1 combines with J gene TRBJ2-1; 10 nucleotides match TRBD2. The CDR3 runs to 18 residues. Germline CDR1 reads KGHDR; CDR2 reads SFDVKD. The V segment lost 2 bases and the J segment 2 bases; nucleotides outside the gene matches: 8. The chain's CDR3 is CATSDSRDSGGTYNEQFF. In DNA form, the CDR3 reads TGTGCCACCAGTGATTCCCGGGATAGCGGGGGGACCTACAATGAGCAGTTCTTC.

The chain couples TRBV20-1 to TRBJ2-1, with no clear D. V shed 1 base and J shed 5 bases, with 9 bases lying between them. CDR3 length: 13 amino acids. Per the germline V gene, CDR1 is DFQATT and CDR2 is SNEGSKA (reference sequence). CDR3 region: CSARALLHNEQFF. The CDR3 DNA is TGCAGTGCTAGAGCACTCTTACACAATGAGCAGTTCTTC.